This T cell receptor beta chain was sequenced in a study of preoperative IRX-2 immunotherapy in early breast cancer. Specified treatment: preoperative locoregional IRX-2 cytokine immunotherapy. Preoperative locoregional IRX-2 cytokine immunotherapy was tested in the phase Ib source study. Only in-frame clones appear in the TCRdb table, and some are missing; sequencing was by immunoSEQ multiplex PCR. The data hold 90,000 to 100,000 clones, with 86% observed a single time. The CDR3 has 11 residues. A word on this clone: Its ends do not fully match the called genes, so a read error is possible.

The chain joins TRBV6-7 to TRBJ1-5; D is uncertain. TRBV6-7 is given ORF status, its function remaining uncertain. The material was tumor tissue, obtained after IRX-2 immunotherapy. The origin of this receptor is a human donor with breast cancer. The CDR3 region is CASSLNRPQHF. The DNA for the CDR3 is TGTGCCAGCAGTCTGAATCGGCCCCAGCATTTT.